This T cell receptor beta chain appears in the sequencing data of a study of blood T cell repertoires in COVID-19. Across the study: Material from acute and convalescent COVID-19 was sourced from the United States, Italy and Spain. T cells, B-cell-depleted T cells, or PBMCs provided the cDNA or gDNA that served as material.

CDR1 is SNHLY, CDR2 FYNNEI, per germline. The CDR3 covers 12 residues. V was trimmed by 7 bases and J by 2 bases, leaving 9 bases between them. In the study's own analysis: Reference gene primer amplification yielded estimated nucleated cell counts. Assay: immunoSEQ multiplex PCR; the TCRdb copy retains only in-frame clones and omits some. The DNA gave D and trimming, while V, J and clone size come from that table. The data hold roughly 140,000 clones, with 80% observed a single time. The TCR originated in a man in his 70s who had recovered from COVID-19. The V gene is TRBV2, the J gene TRBJ2-7; unclear D gene. The source material was peripheral blood. Here the CDR3 reads CASTPGTYEQYF. As DNA, the CDR3 is TGTGCCAGCACACCGGGTACCTACGAGCAGTACTTC.